This T cell receptor (beta chain) derives from a study of regulatory T cells in long-lasting Graves disease. Time point meaning: newly diagnosed GD, antithyroid drugs for less than 3 months. PBMCs were the source of the RNA used for TCR sequencing. In this sample, this clonotype turned up many times. This could be a read error, since a much larger clone is one nucleotide away. For TCR beta, libraries came from iRepertoire HTBI primers and Arm-PCR of CDR3 regions. MiXCR was run by TCRdb on the multiplex PCR reads, yielding one entry per CDR3 protein. This sample carries about 470,000 distinct CDR3 sequences, more than 13% of them seen once, and the ten largest clones take 16%. This CDR3 is 13 amino acids long. The germline V gene encodes CDR1 SGHTA and CDR2 FQGNSA. Separately, the same data were catalogued under a study of T cells in Graves' hyperthyroidism and ophthalmopathy. That source reports: Diagnoses were established using clinical symptoms, serum thyroxine and TRAb, thyroid ultrasound and orbital computed tomography. It was a median approximately 6.9 months before onset that the model predicted ophthalmopathy.

The chain links TRBV7-2 to TRBJ2-5; D possibly corresponds to TRBD2 (6 bases). TRBJ2-1 matches the DNA end more closely, so the J call is doubtful. Sequences were derived from peripheral blood mononuclear cells (PBMCs), sampled at new diagnosis, from a patient treated with antithyroid drugs. The receptor was derived from a woman in her twenties or thirties with Graves disease. In DNA form, the CDR3 reads TGTGCCAGCAGCTTAGCTAGCGGCAATGAGCAGTTCTTC. This codes for CASSLASGNEQFF.